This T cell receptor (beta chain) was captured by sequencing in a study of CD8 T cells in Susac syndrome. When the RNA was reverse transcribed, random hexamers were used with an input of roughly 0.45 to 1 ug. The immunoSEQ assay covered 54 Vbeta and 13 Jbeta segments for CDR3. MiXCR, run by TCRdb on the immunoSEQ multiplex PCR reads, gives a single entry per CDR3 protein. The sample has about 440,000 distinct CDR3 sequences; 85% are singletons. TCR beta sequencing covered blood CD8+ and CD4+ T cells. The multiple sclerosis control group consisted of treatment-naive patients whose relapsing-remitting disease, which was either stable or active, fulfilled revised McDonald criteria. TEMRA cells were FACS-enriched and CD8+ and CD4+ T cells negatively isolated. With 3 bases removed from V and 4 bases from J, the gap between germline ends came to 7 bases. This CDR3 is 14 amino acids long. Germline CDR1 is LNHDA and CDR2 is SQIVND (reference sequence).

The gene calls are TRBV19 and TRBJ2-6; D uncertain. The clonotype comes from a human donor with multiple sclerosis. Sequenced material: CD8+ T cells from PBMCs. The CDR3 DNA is TGTGCCAGTAGTATGGGTCCCGGGGCCAACGTCCTGACTTTC. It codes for CASSMGPGANVLTF.